This section outlines one T cell receptor (beta chain) sequence together with its context. This record comes from a study of cytomegalovirus exposure and HLA in healthy donors. The PCR made use of 60 Vbeta and 13 Jbeta primers. The data were produced by immunoSEQ multiplex PCR, yet TCRdb's version contains in-frame clones alone and is incomplete. This repertoire includes approximately 37,000 clones. The source of this sequence is a male donor in good health and CMV-seronegative. The sample taken for sequencing was PBMCs.

The CDR3 is CASSLYGFSYEQYF. As DNA, the CDR3 is TGTGCCAGCAGCTTGTACGGGTTCTCCTACGAGCAGTACTTC. The chain carries TRBV5-6 and TRBJ2-7, with no clear D. The V gene lost 1 base and the J gene lost 0 bases, with 8 bases spanning the gap. CDR1 SGHDT and CDR2 YYEEEE come from the germline V gene. This CDR3 comprises 14 residues.